This T cell receptor (beta chain) was retrieved from a study of CD8+CD57+ T cells in acquired aplastic anemia. Overall study context: Sorted CD4+ and CD8+ cells yielded DNA averaging about 2.9 ug.

Findings and limits, study-wide: Roughly 28 was the count of CD8+ CDR3 sequences that patients shared with controls.

With regard to this clonotype: What it recognizes is unknown.

CDR1 LGHNT and CDR2 FRNRAP come from the germline V gene. This CDR3 spans 15 amino acids. V was pared by 0 bases and J by 5 bases, with 5 bases of the junction left unmatched. Both TCR beta VDJ combination and CDR3 sequence profiling were carried out. Genomic DNA was the template for this profiling. One entry per CDR3 protein, called by TCRdb with MiXCR from the reads. The sample has under 250,000 distinct CDR3 sequences; more than 40% are singletons. Those patients picked for sequencing had displayed CD8+CD57+ cell expansion on flow cytometry. Each patient had severe acquired aplastic anemia. Patient blood was sampled before any therapy had been received.

Specimen: sorted CD4+, CD8+, or CD8+CD57+ T cells (not recorded which) from PBMCs. The chain combines TRBV12-5 with TRBJ2-7; 9 nucleotides match TRBD1. The sequence was collected from a human donor with aplastic anemia. The CDR3 here is CASGLVRQGVDEQYF. As DNA, the CDR3 is TGTGCTAGTGGTTTGGTACGACAGGGGGTCGACGAGCAGTACTTC.